Presented here are 19 T cell receptor beta chains from one specimen sequenced in a study of multiple sclerosis patients with progressive multifocal leukoencephalopathy. Time point indicated: time of PML onset. Assay: immunoSEQ multiplex PCR; the TCRdb copy retains only in-frame clones and omits some. Of some 28,000 clones in the sample, more than 70% were seen once. Sequencing was performed on PBMCs, taken from a patient treated with natalizumab. Receptors were obtained from a woman aged 25 to 45 with progressive multifocal leukoencephalopathy.

The chain couples TRBV29-1 to TRBJ1-2; 8 nucleotides match TRBD1. Trimming took 6 bases from V and 9 from J; bases not matched to a gene: 18. Germline V CDR1 and CDR2: SQVTM, ANQGSEA. The length of the CDR3 is 15 residues. In nucleotides, the CDR3 is TGCAGCGTACTATCACCGGACGGGACAGGCCATCGCTACACCTTC. Its protein is CSVLSPDGTGHRYTF.

V is TRBV14 and J is TRBJ2-5, with D possibly matching TRBD1 (6 bases). The CDR3 consists of 15 residues. The germline V gene encodes CDR1 SGHDN and CDR2 FVKESK. Trimming stripped 0 bases from V and 6 bases from J, with 14 bases between. Written as DNA, the CDR3 is TGTGCCAGCAGCCAAGAAGGGCCCAGGGGAAAGACCCAGTACTTC. This encodes CASSQEGPRGKTQYF. Full variable domain (missing parts from reference TRBV14 and TRBJ2-5): EAGVTQFPSHSVIEKGQTVTLRCDPISGHDNLYWYRRVMGKEIKFLLHFVKESKQDESGMPNNRFLAERTGGTYSTLKVQPAELEDSGVYFCASSQEGPRGKTQYFGPGTRLLVL.

The genes are TRBV4-3 and TRBJ2-7; 9 bases are shared with TRBD1. With V trimmed by 4 bases and J by 4 bases, 14 bases remained unmatched. CDR1 is LGHNA, CDR2 YSLEER, per germline. The CDR3 is 17 amino acids. The CDR3 protein is CASSRQTQGASRYEQYF. The CDR3 DNA reads TGCGCCAGCAGCCGCCAAACACAGGGGGCAAGTAGGTACGAGCAGTACTTC.

The chain has TRBV4-2 and TRBJ2-7; 12 bases agree with TRBD1. Germline V gene lookup returns CDR1 LGHNA and CDR2 YNFKEQ. The CDR3 extends over 17 amino acids. With V trimmed by 4 bases and J by 4 bases, 11 bases remained unmatched. The chain's CDR3 is CASSPRTGTGGFYEQYF. For the CDR3, the DNA is TGTGCCAGCAGCCCCCGAACCGGGACAGGGGGCTTTTACGAGCAGTACTTC.

This clone has a handful of counts. The chain is built from TRBV7-9 and TRBJ2-7, with D possibly matching TRBD2 (7 bases). V lost 5 bases, J lost 2 bases, and 16 bases lay in between. The CDR3 contains 15 residues. The germline gives CDR1 SEHNR, CDR2 FQNEAQ (reference sequence). DNA for the CDR3: TGTGCCAGCAGCCCCCGGGGGGCCCTTCCCTACGAGCAGTACTTC. Protein product: CASSPRGALPYEQYF.

This clone was counted a few times. The genes are TRBV6-1 and TRBJ1-5; TRBD1 aligns across 10 bases. Germline trimming cut 2 bases from V and 7 bases from J; bases unmatched to any gene: 8. The germline V gene encodes CDR1 MNHNS and CDR2 SASEGT. The CDR3 has 16 amino acids. The CDR3 loop reads CASSEPDRGFKQPQHF. The CDR3 nucleotides are TGTGCCAGCAGTGAACCGGACAGGGGGTTTAAGCAGCCCCAGCATTTT.

The chain is built from TRBV4-2 and TRBJ2-3; D might be TRBD2 (6 bases). Looked up from germline, CDR1 is LGHNA and CDR2 is YNFKEQ. This CDR3 region has 16 residues. V lost 0 bases, J lost 3 bases, and 13 bases lay in between. CDR3 in DNA: TGTGCCAGCAGCCAAGACGGGAGACTAGGGACAGATACGCAGTATTTT. It is translated as CASSQDGRLGTDTQYF.

This chain links TRBV6-4 with TRBJ2-1; D is unclear. The V gene lost 0 bases and the J gene lost 5 bases, with 11 bases spanning the gap. Per the germline V gene, CDR1 is MRHNA and CDR2 is SNTAGT. The length of the CDR3 is 15 residues. The CDR3 here is CASSDSVSPDNEQFF. In nucleotides, the CDR3 is TGTGCCAGCAGTGACTCAGTGAGCCCCGACAATGAGCAGTTCTTC.

V is TRBV5-5 and J is TRBJ1-5; 8 nucleotides line up with TRBD1. Per the germline V gene, CDR1 is SGHKS and CDR2 is YYEKEE (reference sequence). The CDR3 sequence is 16 residues long. The ends lost 3 bases at V and 1 base at J; junction bases unmatched: 6. The CDR3 region is CASSSKGQASNQPQHF. The CDR3 DNA reads TGTGCCAGCAGCTCTAAGGGACAGGCCAGCAATCAGCCCCAGCATTTT.

V gene TRBV4-1 combines with J gene TRBJ2-1; possible D gene TRBD1, 6 bases. Deletions cut 4 bases from V and 3 bases from J, with 16 bases between. In germline, CDR1 is MGHRA, CDR2 YSYEKL. The CDR3 is 16 amino acids. Here the CDR3 reads CASSPIVGQHYNEQFF. CDR3 nucleotide sequence: TGCGCCAGCAGCCCGATCGTGGGACAACACTACAATGAGCAGTTCTTC.

The chain uses TRBV7-2 and TRBJ2-1; D possibly corresponds to TRBD1 (6 bases). The CDR3 is 13 residues long. Per germline, CDR1 SGHTA and CDR2 FQGNSA. Trimming stripped 0 bases from V and 9 bases from J, with 9 bases between. CDR3 residues: CASSLAKGVEQFF. The CDR3, as DNA: TGTGCCAGCAGCTTAGCGAAGGGGGTTGAGCAGTTCTTC.

CDR3 sequence: CASSETGSGTEAFF. For the CDR3, the DNA is TGTGCCAGCAGTGAAACTGGTAGTGGCACTGAAGCTTTCTTT. V is TRBV2 and J is TRBJ1-1; D ambiguous. Between the trimmed V and J ends, which lost 2 bases and 4 bases, there was a span of 11 bases. The CDR3 contains 14 residues. Germline V gene sequence: CDR1 SNHLY, CDR2 FYNNEI.

The chain couples TRBV18 to TRBJ1-4; TRBD1 aligns across 10 bases. The CDR3 length is 14 residues. The V segment lost 5 bases and the J segment 7 bases; nucleotides outside the gene matches: 4. CDR1 and CDR2 (germline): KGHSH, LQKENI. The DNA for the CDR3 is TGTGCCAGCTCATCCGGGACAGGGGTTGAAAAACTGTTTTTT. Amino acid sequence: CASSSGTGVEKLFF.

The V and J genes are TRBV27 and TRBJ1-2, with 10 bases identical to TRBD1. Germline loops: CDR1 MNHEY, CDR2 SMNVEV (reference sequence). This CDR3 region has 17 residues. With V trimmed by 5 bases and J by 4 bases, 13 bases remained unmatched. As DNA, the CDR3 is TGTGCCAGCAGTCAGCTGACAGGGGGCGTCAATTTCTATGGCTACACCTTC. It is translated as CASSQLTGGVNFYGYTF.

The chain couples TRBV19 to TRBJ2-3; 8 nucleotides align to TRBD1. CDR3 length equals 14 residues. Germline lookup yields CDR1 LNHDA and CDR2 SQIVND (reference sequence). V lost 6 bases and J lost 0; bases outside the gene matches: 2. CDR3 sequence reads: CASRQGASTDTQYF. In DNA form, the CDR3 reads TGTGCCAGTAGGCAGGGGGCTAGCACAGATACGCAGTATTTT.

J is TRBJ2-3 and V is TRBV7-9, with 11 bases matching TRBD2. V was pared by 1 base and J by 2 bases, with 11 bases of the junction left unmatched. The germline gives CDR1 SEHNR, CDR2 FQNEAQ (reference sequence). The CDR3 contains 19 residues. CDR3 region: CASSLDPGELAGDTDTQYF. As DNA, the CDR3 is TGTGCCAGCAGCTTAGACCCCGGGGAACTAGCGGGGGACACAGATACGCAGTATTTT.

This rearrangement joins TRBV6-1 to TRBJ2-5; tentatively, D is TRBD2 (7 bases). Looked up from germline, CDR1 is MNHNS and CDR2 is SASEGT. This CDR3 region has 15 residues. Trimming shortened V by 3 bases and J by 5 bases, and 16 bases separated the two germline ends. CDR3 loop: CASSDRGGRMETQYF. The DNA of the CDR3 is TGTGCCAGCAGTGATAGGGGGGGCCGGATGGAGACCCAGTACTTC.

This CDR3 is CASSFSDTEAFF. In DNA, the CDR3 is TGTGCCAGCAGCTTTTCCGACACTGAAGCTTTCTTT. The chain has TRBV7-9 and TRBJ1-1; no reliable D call. V dropped 3 bases and J dropped 3 bases, with 5 bases sitting between them. CDR1 is SEHNR, CDR2 FQNEAQ, per germline (reference sequence). This CDR3 has 12 residues.

This chain uses TRBV29-1 with TRBJ2-5; D gene ambiguous. Per germline, CDR1 SQVTM and CDR2 ANQGSEA. V was cut by 7 bases and J by 7 bases, with 16 bases left in between. The CDR3 is made up of 12 amino acids. This CDR3 is CSAMKPSGTQYF. For the CDR3, the DNA is TGCAGCGCGATGAAACCTTCGGGGACCCAGTACTTC.